The 18 T cell receptor beta chains below were found in one sample sequenced in a study of graft-versus-host responses after intestinal transplantation. The protocol was immunoSEQ multiplex PCR, while the TCRdb copy is restricted to in-frame clones and leaves out a portion. Of approximately 77,000 clones in the sample, less than 90% were seen once. These TCRs are of unknown antigen specificity. Here the sequenced sample was unstimulated CD4+ T cells sorted from spleen or lymph node cells, taken before intestinal transplant. The source is a human donor who received an intestinal transplant.

This rearrangement joins TRBV28 to TRBJ1-1, with TRBD1 matching over 7 bases. In germline, CDR1 is MDHEN, CDR2 SYDVKM. This CDR3 contains 13 residues. Unmatched junction bases numbered 4, after V lost 4 bases and J lost 5 bases. The CDR3 here is CASSYRGGTEAFF. For the CDR3, the DNA is TGTGCCAGCAGTTACAGGGGTGGAACTGAAGCTTTCTTT.

The genes are TRBV6-1 and TRBJ2-2; D perhaps matches TRBD2 (5 bases). V lost 0 bases and J lost 0, with 14 bases in between. The CDR3 runs to 18 residues. Germline CDR1 MNHNS, CDR2 SASEGT. The CDR3 bases are TGTGCCAGCAGTGAAGCGCCCGAGGGTACAACGAACACCGGGGAGCTGTTTTTT. Protein: CASSEAPEGTTNTGELFF.

The J gene is TRBJ1-3, the V gene TRBV5-1, with 8 bases aligning to TRBD1. Germline CDR1 is SGHRS and CDR2 is YFSETQ. The CDR3 consists of 14 residues. V trimming: 4 bases; J trimming: 2 bases; junction bases outside the gene matches: 2. CDR3 nucleotide sequence: TGCGCCAGCAGCCAGGGGGCGGCTGGAAACACCATATATTTT. Amino acids: CASSQGAAGNTIYF.

Only one count was recorded for this clone. The CDR3, as DNA: TGTGCCACGCAGGAATTCTACGAGCAGTACTTC. It encodes CATQEFYEQYF. The V and J genes are TRBV6-1 and TRBJ2-7; no firm D call. CDR1 MNHNS and CDR2 SASEGT come from the germline V gene. The V gene lost 10 bases and the J gene lost 3 bases, with 10 bases spanning the gap. The CDR3 totals 11 residues.

The CDR3 here is CAWSVTGGNSPLHF. CDR3 DNA: TGTGCCTGGAGTGTGACAGGGGGGAATTCACCCCTCCACTTT. The chain joins TRBV30 to TRBJ1-6; 9 nucleotides match TRBD1. Trimming cost V 0 bases and J 7 bases; bases outside gene matches: 1. Germline V gene sequence: CDR1 GTSNPN, CDR2 SVGIG (reference sequence). The CDR3 loop spans 14 amino acids.

J is TRBJ2-2 and V is TRBV2; 9 positions agree with TRBD1. The CDR3 is 13 amino acids. The germline V gene encodes CDR1 SNHLY and CDR2 FYNNEI. The CDR3 sequence is CGLGQGGPGELFF. The CDR3 DNA follows: TGTGGCCTGGGACAGGGTGGGCCCGGGGAGCTGTTTTTT.

This CDR3 reads CASSHTTGGEQYF. DNA of the CDR3: TGTGCCAGTAGTCACACCACAGGGGGCGAGCAGTACTTC. The V call is TRBV19, the J call TRBJ2-7; TRBD1 agrees at 8 bases. V lost 5 bases and J lost 6; bases outside the gene matches: 6. The CDR3 has 13 residues. Looked up from germline, CDR1 is LNHDA and CDR2 is SQIVND (reference sequence).

The J gene is TRBJ2-2, the V gene TRBV5-1; weak D call: TRBD2 (6 bases). This CDR3 is 15 amino acids long. The germline CDR1 and CDR2 sequences are SGHRS and YFSETQ. V was shortened by 5 bases and J by 3 bases, with 14 bases between the two germline ends. DNA for the CDR3: TGCGCCAGCAGGTCTAACGGGGGAGACACCGGGGAGCTGTTTTTT. Amino acids: CASRSNGGDTGELFF.

This rearrangement joins TRBV4-2 to TRBJ2-2, with a tentative D call TRBD2 (6 bases). Germline V gene sequence: CDR1 LGHNA, CDR2 YNFKEQ. This CDR3 comprises 15 residues. V was clipped by 3 bases and J by 1 base, with 9 bases between them. The CDR3 bases are TGTGCCAGCAGCCAGCTTAGCGGGAACACCGGGGAGCTGTTTTTT. Translating gives CASSQLSGNTGELFF.

This chain links TRBV28 with TRBJ2-1, with D maybe TRBD1 (5 bases). Germline V gives CDR1 MDHEN, CDR2 SYDVKM. V gave up 6 bases and J gave up 12 bases, with 18 bases separating them. CDR3 length equals 13 residues. As DNA, the CDR3 is TGTGCCAGCAGCCCAGGGTCCATTCGCATGCAGTTCTTC. Translating gives CASSPGSIRMQFF.

The chain combines TRBV7-8 with TRBJ1-1; D may be TRBD1 (5 bases). Trimming left V 5 bases short and J 3 bases short, with 16 bases between. This CDR3 is built from 15 residues. The V gene's germline CDR1 is SGHVS and CDR2 FQNEAQ. CDR3 protein: CASSTRFRVDTEAFF. The CDR3 nucleotides are TGTGCCAGCAGCACGAGGTTCAGGGTGGACACTGAAGCTTTCTTT.

V is TRBV6-6 and J is TRBJ2-5; 7 positions agree with TRBD1. With 11 bases clipped from V and 0 bases from J, the junction kept 6 bases outside the gene matches. The CDR3 length is 13 residues. The germline V gene encodes CDR1 MNHNY and CDR2 SVGAGI (reference sequence). The CDR3 loop is CAAADRDQETQYF. CDR3 nucleotides: TGTGCCGCAGCCGACAGGGACCAAGAGACCCAGTACTTC.

V gene TRBV28 combines with J gene TRBJ2-7; 12 bases line up with TRBD2. CDR3 length: 17 amino acids. Trimming cost V 1 base and J 0 bases; bases outside gene matches: 4. Germline V gene sequence: CDR1 MDHEN, CDR2 SYDVKM. The CDR3 nucleotides are TGTGCCAGCAGTTTATTGCTAGCGGGAGGGCCCTCCTACGAGCAGTACTTC. Its protein product is CASSLLLAGGPSYEQYF.

The chain has TRBV29-1 and TRBJ2-1; 10 bases map to TRBD1. The ends lost 6 bases at V and 14 bases at J; junction bases unmatched: 4. The CDR3 is 10 residues long. CDR1 is SQVTM, CDR2 ANQGSEA, per germline. The CDR3 DNA follows: TGCAGCGTGGGCGGGACAGGGGAGTTCTTC. It is translated as CSVGGTGEFF.

The chain carries TRBV6-1 and TRBJ1-3; D gene unclear. V lost 7 bases and J 4 bases, leaving 5 bases between the germline ends. The germline CDR1 and CDR2 sequences are MNHNS and SASEGT. CDR3 length equals 11 residues. The CDR3 region is CASNLGNTIYF. The CDR3, as DNA: TGTGCCAGCAACCTAGGAAACACCATATATTTT.

The chain combines TRBV11-2 with TRBJ1-2; D gene unclear. There are 13 residues in the CDR3. CDR1 and CDR2 (germline): SGHAT, FQNNGV. Between the trimmed V and J ends, which lost 5 bases and 2 bases, there was a span of 9 bases. CDR3 DNA: TGTGCCAGCAGCGGACTCAAGAACTATGGCTACACCTTC. Protein: CASSGLKNYGYTF.

The chain couples TRBV5-6 to TRBJ1-2; maybe TRBD1 (5 bases). CDR1 is SGHDT, CDR2 YYEEEE, per germline. Trimming shortened V by 0 bases and J by 2 bases, and 8 bases separated the two germline ends. This CDR3 has 14 amino acids. The CDR3 coding sequence is TGTGCCAGCAGCTTGGGGAACAGGAACTATGGCTACACCTTC. This encodes CASSLGNRNYGYTF.

V gene TRBV6-6 combines with J gene TRBJ2-3; no reliable D call. The length of the CDR3 is 12 residues. Deletions cut 4 bases from V and 4 bases from J, with 6 bases between. Germline V CDR1 and CDR2: MNHNY, SVGAGI (reference sequence). DNA of the CDR3: TGTGCCAGCAGTTCCTCCGCAGATACGCAGTATTTT. This encodes CASSSSADTQYF.